Presented here are 21 T cell receptor beta chains from one specimen sequenced in a study of vaccination and CD4 T cells after COVID-19. Their antigens are not known. CD4+ T cells that had been cultured provided DNA sequenced with the Oncomine TCR Beta short-read assay. TCRdb recomputed calls from the PCR reads with MiXCR, one row per CDR3 protein. This sample has 8,000 to 10,000 distinct CDR3 sequences, with under 60% found just once. Sample treatment: approximately nine-day PBMC culture with coronavirus spike peptide pools or control peptides (ViraFEST assay). Sequences were obtained from CD4+ T cells from blood, cultured in vitro. These receptor sequences come from a human donor who had recovered from COVID-19.

The chain is built from TRBV15 and TRBJ2-7; no clear D. Germline assignment: CDR1 LNHNV and CDR2 YYDKDF (reference sequence). V was trimmed by 0 bases and J by 1 base, leaving 7 bases between them. The CDR3 is 14 amino acids. This CDR3 is CATSREGGSYEQYF. CDR3 bases: TGTGCCACCAGCAGAGAGGGCGGATCCTACGAGCAGTACTTC.

The CDR3 reads CSASSGTDDGEQYF. CDR3 coding DNA: TGCAGTGCTAGCTCCGGGACTGACGACGGGGAGCAGTACTTC. The genes are TRBV20-1 and TRBJ2-7, with TRBD2 as a possible D gene (6 bases). The germline gives CDR1 DFQATT, CDR2 SNEGSKA (reference sequence). This CDR3 contains 14 residues. V lost 3 bases to trimming and J lost 7 bases, with 19 bases between them.

V is TRBV20-1 and J is TRBJ2-5; perhaps TRBD2 as D (5 bases). V lost 3 bases, J lost 5 bases, and 16 bases lay in between. In germline, CDR1 is DFQATT, CDR2 SNEGSKA (reference sequence). CDR3 size: 14 residues. As DNA, the CDR3 is TGCAGTGCTAGTGTACGGGGTCGCCGGGAGACCCAGTACTTC. The encoded protein is CSASVRGRRETQYF.

This clonotype came up a few times. The chain combines TRBV6-2 or TRBV6-3 with TRBJ1-5; 10 nucleotides match TRBD1. CDR3 length: 15 residues. Per germline, CDR1 MNHEY and CDR2 SVGEGT. J lost 2 bases, V lost 5 bases, and 3 bases had no gene match. The CDR3, as DNA: TGTGCCAGCAGTAGACAGGGGGCAGGCAATCAGCCCCAGCATTTT. It specifies CASSRQGAGNQPQHF.

The V gene is TRBV6-5, the J gene TRBJ1-5, with D possibly being TRBD1 (6 bases). V was cut by 0 bases and J by 0 bases, with 12 bases left in between. CDR3 length: 17 residues. In germline, CDR1 is MNHEY, CDR2 SVGAGI. CDR3 region: CASSYSGGRYSNQPQHF. The CDR3 region has the DNA TGTGCCAGCAGTTACTCCGGGGGCCGTTATAGCAATCAGCCCCAGCATTTT.

V and J are TRBV5-1 and TRBJ1-5, with TRBD1 as a possible D gene (5 bases). Germline V lookup: CDR1 SGHRS, CDR2 YFSETQ. The CDR3 extends over 14 amino acids. V lost 0 bases and J lost 1, with 5 bases in between. The CDR3 here is CASSLEGSNQPQHF. The CDR3 region has the DNA TGCGCCAGCAGCTTGGAGGGGAGCAATCAGCCCCAGCATTTT.

This clonotype turned up a few times. The rearrangement uses TRBV11-3 and TRBJ1-5, with D possibly being TRBD1 (6 bases). From germline, CDR1 is SGHNT and CDR2 YENEEA. The CDR3 sequence is 17 residues long. The V gene lost 2 bases and the J gene lost 6 bases, with 20 bases spanning the gap. CDR3 coding DNA: TGTGCCAGCAGCTTAAGGGGGGGCCGCGCGGTAAGTCAGCCCCAGCATTTT. Translating it yields CASSLRGGRAVSQPQHF.

This clonotype was observed a handful of times. This chain joins TRBV7-6 and TRBJ2-7; no clear D gene. This CDR3 is built from 14 residues. CDR1 and CDR2 from the germline V gene are SGHVS and FNYEAQ. V was trimmed by 1 base and J by 0 bases, leaving 7 bases between them. CDR3 sequence (DNA): TGTGCCAGCAGCTTAGAGGAGAGCTCCTACGAGCAGTACTTC. Protein product: CASSLEESSYEQYF.

With regard to this clonotype: Because the CDR3 is missing its conserved closing phenylalanine or tryptophan, this is likely a read error. J is TRBJ1-4 and V is TRBV24-1; 9 bases match TRBD1. The CDR3 is made up of 13 amino acids. J was trimmed by 12 bases and V by 4 bases; bases with no gene match: 5. CDR1 and CDR2 (germline): KGHDR, SFDVKD. The CDR3 DNA sequence: TGTGCCACCAGTGACCCGGGACAGGGAGAACTGTTTTTG. Residues: CATSDPGQGELFL.

The V and J genes are TRBV27 and TRBJ2-7, with TRBD1 as a possible D gene (6 bases). V lost 0 bases, J lost 2 bases, and 11 bases lay in between. The CDR3 contains 15 residues. Germline values: CDR1 MNHEY, CDR2 SMNVEV (reference sequence). CDR3 amino acids: CASSLSPTGTYEQYF. The CDR3 coding sequence is TGTGCCAGCAGTTTATCCCCGACAGGTACCTACGAGCAGTACTTC.

The gene calls are TRBV20-1 and TRBJ2-4; weak D call: TRBD2 (6 bases). The CDR3 consists of 14 residues. V dropped 1 base and J dropped 0 bases, with 7 bases sitting between them. Germline V gene sequence: CDR1 DFQATT, CDR2 SNEGSKA (reference sequence). The CDR3 region is CSARVLAAKNIQYF. As DNA, the CDR3 is TGCAGTGCTAGAGTACTAGCAGCCAAAAACATTCAGTACTTC.

The V and J genes are TRBV7-6 and TRBJ2-7, with D unclear. The CDR3 spans 14 residues. V lost 5 bases and J 6 bases, leaving 17 bases between the germline ends. CDR1 and CDR2 (germline): SGHVS, FNYEAQ. Here the CDR3 reads CASSQHEEPGEQYF. CDR3 nucleotide sequence: TGTGCCAGCAGCCAGCACGAGGAACCAGGCGAGCAGTACTTC.

This clonotype was found a few times. This chain links TRBV20-1 with TRBJ1-6; D may be TRBD1 (5 bases). The V end was cut by 1 base, the J end by 3 bases, with 19 bases between. CDR1 is DFQATT, CDR2 SNEGSKA, per germline (reference sequence). This CDR3 region has 18 residues. The CDR3 loop is CSARATTTWGFYNSPLHF. CDR3 sequence (DNA): TGCAGTGCTAGAGCGACAACCACCTGGGGGTTCTATAATTCACCCCTCCACTTT.

The V call is TRBV19, the J call TRBJ1-2; TRBD1 matches at 7 bases. V dropped 4 bases and J dropped 6; count of bases not matched to a gene: 11. Looked up from germline, CDR1 is LNHDA and CDR2 is SQIVND (reference sequence). This CDR3 is 15 amino acids long. CDR3 protein: CASSTTGWDAHGYTF. In DNA, the CDR3 is TGTGCCAGTAGTACGACAGGGTGGGACGCCCATGGCTACACCTTC.

The chain recombines TRBV7-8 with TRBJ2-1; possibly TRBD1 for D (6 bases). Trimming took 2 bases from V and 2 from J, leaving 13 bases between them. CDR1 is SGHVS and CDR2 is FQNEAQ in the germline V gene. The CDR3 loop spans 16 amino acids. This chain's CDR3 is CASSLRDTPTYNEQFF. CDR3 nucleotides: TGTGCCAGCAGCTTACGGGACACACCAACCTACAATGAGCAGTTCTTC.

V and J are TRBV6-1 and TRBJ1-3; no firm D call. V was pared by 6 bases and J by 9 bases, with 12 bases between. The CDR3 is 12 residues long. Germline V gene lookup returns CDR1 MNHNS and CDR2 SASEGT. CDR3 loop: CASRAGEATIYF. CDR3 nucleotide sequence: TGTGCCAGCAGAGCGGGCGAGGCCACCATATATTTT.

This chain joins TRBV25-1 and TRBJ1-1; no firm D call. Trimming shortened V by 8 bases and J by 2 bases, and 9 bases separated the two germline ends. CDR3 length equals 12 residues. CDR1 MGHDK and CDR2 SYGVNS come from the germline V gene. CDR3 coding DNA: TGTGCCAGCCGGCGGGCTAACACTGAAGCTTTCTTT. This encodes CASRRANTEAFF.

The chain has TRBV27 and TRBJ1-1, with D unclear. The V gene's germline CDR1 is MNHEY and CDR2 SMNVEV (reference sequence). The germline V and J ends were trimmed by 2 bases and 3 bases, with 10 bases remaining between them. The CDR3 sequence is 14 residues long. This CDR3 is CASSLNQRHTEAFF. The CDR3 DNA reads as TGTGCCAGCAGTTTAAATCAGAGACACACTGAAGCTTTCTTT.

The chain couples TRBV20-1 to TRBJ1-1; D unresolved. Germline CDR1 DFQATT, CDR2 SNEGSKA (reference sequence). The CDR3 totals 13 residues. With 5 bases removed from V and 4 bases from J, the gap between germline ends came to 14 bases. CDR3 sequence: CSAVRFEGTEAFF. The CDR3 coding sequence is TGCAGTGCTGTCAGGTTCGAAGGCACTGAAGCTTTCTTT.

This rearrangement joins TRBV19 to TRBJ2-2; tentatively, D is TRBD1 (6 bases). The V gene's germline CDR1 is LNHDA and CDR2 SQIVND (reference sequence). CDR3 length equals 13 residues. The V end lost 10 bases, the J end lost 7 bases, and 16 bases lay between the germline ends. CDR3 DNA: TGTGCCACACTGGACAGAGGGGGCGGGGAGCTGTTTTTT. Translating it yields CATLDRGGGELFF.

In its sample, this clonotype was seen once. J is TRBJ1-5 and V is TRBV24-1, with 8 positions matching TRBD1. Germline loops: CDR1 KGHDR, CDR2 SFDVKD. This CDR3 has 16 amino acids. Germline trimming cut 6 bases from V and 2 bases from J; bases unmatched to any gene: 8. The CDR3 DNA is TGTGCCACCAGTCATCAGGGGGCGAACGGCAATCAGCCCCAGCATTTT. Its translation: CATSHQGANGNQPQHF.